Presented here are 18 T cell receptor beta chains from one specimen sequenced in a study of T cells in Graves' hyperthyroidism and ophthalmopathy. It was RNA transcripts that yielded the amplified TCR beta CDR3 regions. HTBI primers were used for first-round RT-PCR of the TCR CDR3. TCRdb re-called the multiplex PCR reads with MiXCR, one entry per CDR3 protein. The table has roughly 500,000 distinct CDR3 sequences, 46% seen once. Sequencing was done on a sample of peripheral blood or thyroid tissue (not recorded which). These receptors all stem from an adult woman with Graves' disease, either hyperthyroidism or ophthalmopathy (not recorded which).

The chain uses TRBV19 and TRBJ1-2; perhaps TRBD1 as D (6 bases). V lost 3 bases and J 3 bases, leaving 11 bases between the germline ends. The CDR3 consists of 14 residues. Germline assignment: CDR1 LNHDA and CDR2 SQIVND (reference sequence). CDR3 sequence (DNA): TGTGCCAGTAGTATCGGACAGCAGTACTATGGCTACACCTTC. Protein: CASSIGQQYYGYTF.

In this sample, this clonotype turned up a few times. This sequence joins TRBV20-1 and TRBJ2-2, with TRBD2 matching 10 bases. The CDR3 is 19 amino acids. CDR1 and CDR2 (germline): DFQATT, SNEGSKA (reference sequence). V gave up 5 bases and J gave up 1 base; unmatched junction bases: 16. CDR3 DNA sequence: TGCAGTGCTCAGGGGTGGTCTAGCGGGAGAATGGTGAACACCGGGGAGCTGTTTTTT. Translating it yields CSAQGWSSGRMVNTGELFF.

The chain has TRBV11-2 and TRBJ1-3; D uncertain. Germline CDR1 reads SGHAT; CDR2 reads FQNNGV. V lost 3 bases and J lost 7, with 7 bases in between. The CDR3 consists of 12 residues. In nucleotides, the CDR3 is TGTGCCAGCAGCTTCCTACTGAACACCATATATTTT. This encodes CASSFLLNTIYF.

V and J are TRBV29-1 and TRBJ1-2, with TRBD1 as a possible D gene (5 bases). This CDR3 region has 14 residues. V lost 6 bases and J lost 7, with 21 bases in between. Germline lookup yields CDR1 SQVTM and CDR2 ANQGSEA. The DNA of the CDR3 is TGCAGCGTCAACAAACCCGGGACCGCCCCTGGCTACACCTTC. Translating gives CSVNKPGTAPGYTF.

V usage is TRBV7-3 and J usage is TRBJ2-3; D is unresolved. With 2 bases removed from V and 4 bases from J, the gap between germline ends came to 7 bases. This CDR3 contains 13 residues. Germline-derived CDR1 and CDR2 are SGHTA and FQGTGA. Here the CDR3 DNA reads TGTGCCAGCAGCTTACGAGAGGCAGATACGCAGTATTTT. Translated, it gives CASSLREADTQYF.

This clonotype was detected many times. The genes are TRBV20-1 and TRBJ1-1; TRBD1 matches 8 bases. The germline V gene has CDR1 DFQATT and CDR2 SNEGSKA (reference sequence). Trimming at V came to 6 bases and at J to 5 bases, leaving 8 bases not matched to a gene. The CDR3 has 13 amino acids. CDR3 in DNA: TGCAGTGCCAACGTCAGGGGGCTGACTGAAGCTTTCTTT. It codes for CSANVRGLTEAFF.

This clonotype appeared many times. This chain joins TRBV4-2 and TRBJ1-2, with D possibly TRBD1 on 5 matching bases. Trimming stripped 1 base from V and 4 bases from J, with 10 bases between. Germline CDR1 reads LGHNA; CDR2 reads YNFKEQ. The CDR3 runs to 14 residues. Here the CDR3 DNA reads TGTGCCAGCAGCCAAGCGGAGGGGTCCTATGGCTACACCTTC. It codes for CASSQAEGSYGYTF.

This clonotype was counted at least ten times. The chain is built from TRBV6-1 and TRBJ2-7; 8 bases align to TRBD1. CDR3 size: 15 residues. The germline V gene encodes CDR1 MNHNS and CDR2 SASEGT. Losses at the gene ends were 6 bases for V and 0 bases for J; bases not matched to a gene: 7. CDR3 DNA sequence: TGTGCCAGCAGGGTCCAGGACAGGGCCTCCTACGAGCAGTACTTC. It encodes CASRVQDRASYEQYF.

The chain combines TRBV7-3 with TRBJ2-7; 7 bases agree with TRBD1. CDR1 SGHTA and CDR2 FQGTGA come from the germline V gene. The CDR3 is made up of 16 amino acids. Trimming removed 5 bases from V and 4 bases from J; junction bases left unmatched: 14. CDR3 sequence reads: CASSPQGVGGPYEQYF. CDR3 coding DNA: TGTGCCAGCAGCCCCCAGGGGGTGGGCGGCCCATACGAGCAGTACTTC. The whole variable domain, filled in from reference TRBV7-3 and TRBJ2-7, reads GAGVSQTPSNKVTEKGKYVELRCDPISGHTALYWYRQSLGQGPEFLIYFQGTGAADDSGLPNDRFFAVRPEGSVSTLKIQRTERGDSAVYLCASSPQGVGGPYEQYFGPGTRLTVT.

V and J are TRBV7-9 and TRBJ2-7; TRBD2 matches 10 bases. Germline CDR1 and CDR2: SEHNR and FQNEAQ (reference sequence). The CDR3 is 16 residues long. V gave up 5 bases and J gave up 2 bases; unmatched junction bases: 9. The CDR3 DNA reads TGTGCCAGCAGCGTTGTTCCTAGCGGGAGTCCCTACGAGCAGTACTTC. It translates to CASSVVPSGSPYEQYF.

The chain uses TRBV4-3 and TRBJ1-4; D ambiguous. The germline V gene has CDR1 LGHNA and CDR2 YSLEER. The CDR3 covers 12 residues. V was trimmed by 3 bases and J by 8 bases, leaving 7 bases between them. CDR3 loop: CASSQTPEKLFF. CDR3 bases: TGCGCCAGCAGCCAGACACCCGAAAAACTGTTTTTT.

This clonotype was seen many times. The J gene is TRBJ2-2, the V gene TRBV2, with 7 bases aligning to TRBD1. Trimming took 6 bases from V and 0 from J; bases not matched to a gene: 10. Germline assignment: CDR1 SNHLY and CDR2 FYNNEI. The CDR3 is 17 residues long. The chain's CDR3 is CASSFPRGTANTGELFF. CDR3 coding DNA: TGTGCCAGCAGCTTCCCCCGAGGGACAGCGAACACCGGGGAGCTGTTTTTT. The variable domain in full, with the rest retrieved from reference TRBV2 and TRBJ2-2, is EPEVTQTPSHQVTQMGQEVILRCVPISNHLYFYWYRQILGQKVEFLVSFYNNEISEKSEIFDDQFSVERPDGSNFTLKIRSTKLEDSAMYFCASSFPRGTANTGELFFGEGSRLTVL.

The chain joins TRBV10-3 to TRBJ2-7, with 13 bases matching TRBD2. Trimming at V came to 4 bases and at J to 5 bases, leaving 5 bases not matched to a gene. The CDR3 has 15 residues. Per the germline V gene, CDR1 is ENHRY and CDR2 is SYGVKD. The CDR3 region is CAISGTSGSRDEQYF. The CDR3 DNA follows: TGTGCCATCAGTGGGACTAGCGGGAGTCGGGACGAGCAGTACTTC.

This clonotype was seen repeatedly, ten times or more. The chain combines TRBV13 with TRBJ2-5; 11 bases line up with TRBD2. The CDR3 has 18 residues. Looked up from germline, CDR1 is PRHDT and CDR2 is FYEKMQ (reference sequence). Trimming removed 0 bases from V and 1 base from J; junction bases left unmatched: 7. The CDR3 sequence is CASSLGLASGRSQETQYF. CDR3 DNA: TGTGCCAGCAGCTTAGGATTAGCTAGCGGGAGGTCCCAAGAGACCCAGTACTTC.

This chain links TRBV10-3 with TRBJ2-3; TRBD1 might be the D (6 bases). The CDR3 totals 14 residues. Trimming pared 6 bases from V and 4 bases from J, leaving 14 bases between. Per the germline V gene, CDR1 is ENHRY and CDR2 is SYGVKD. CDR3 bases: TGTGCCATCAGGGGGGACACTTCAGCAGATACGCAGTATTTT. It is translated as CAIRGDTSADTQYF.

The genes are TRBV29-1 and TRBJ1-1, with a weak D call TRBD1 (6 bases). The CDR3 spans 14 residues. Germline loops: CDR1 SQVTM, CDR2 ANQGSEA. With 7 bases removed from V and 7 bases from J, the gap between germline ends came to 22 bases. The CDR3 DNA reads TGCAGCGCCAGACACCGGACAGAGACCATTGAAGCTTTCTTT. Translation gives CSARHRTETIEAFF.

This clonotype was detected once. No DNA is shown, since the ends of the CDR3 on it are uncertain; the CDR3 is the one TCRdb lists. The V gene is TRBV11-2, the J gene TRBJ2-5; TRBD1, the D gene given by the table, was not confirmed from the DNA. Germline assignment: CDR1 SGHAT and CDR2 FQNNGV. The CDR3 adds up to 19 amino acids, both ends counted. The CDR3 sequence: CASSSGGAGYTFGSGTQYF.

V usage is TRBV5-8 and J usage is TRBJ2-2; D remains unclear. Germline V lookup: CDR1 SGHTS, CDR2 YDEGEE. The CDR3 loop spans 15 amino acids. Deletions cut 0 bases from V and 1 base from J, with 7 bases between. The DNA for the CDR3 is TGTGCCAGCAGCTTGGGAGTTAGGAACACCGGGGAGCTGTTTTTT. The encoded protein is CASSLGVRNTGELFF. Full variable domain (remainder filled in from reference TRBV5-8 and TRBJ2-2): EAGVTQSPTHLIKTRGQQATLRCSPISGHTSVYWYQQALGLGLQFLLWYDEGEERNRGNFPPRFSGRQFPNYSSELNVNALELEDSALYLCASSLGVRNTGELFFGEGSRLTVL.